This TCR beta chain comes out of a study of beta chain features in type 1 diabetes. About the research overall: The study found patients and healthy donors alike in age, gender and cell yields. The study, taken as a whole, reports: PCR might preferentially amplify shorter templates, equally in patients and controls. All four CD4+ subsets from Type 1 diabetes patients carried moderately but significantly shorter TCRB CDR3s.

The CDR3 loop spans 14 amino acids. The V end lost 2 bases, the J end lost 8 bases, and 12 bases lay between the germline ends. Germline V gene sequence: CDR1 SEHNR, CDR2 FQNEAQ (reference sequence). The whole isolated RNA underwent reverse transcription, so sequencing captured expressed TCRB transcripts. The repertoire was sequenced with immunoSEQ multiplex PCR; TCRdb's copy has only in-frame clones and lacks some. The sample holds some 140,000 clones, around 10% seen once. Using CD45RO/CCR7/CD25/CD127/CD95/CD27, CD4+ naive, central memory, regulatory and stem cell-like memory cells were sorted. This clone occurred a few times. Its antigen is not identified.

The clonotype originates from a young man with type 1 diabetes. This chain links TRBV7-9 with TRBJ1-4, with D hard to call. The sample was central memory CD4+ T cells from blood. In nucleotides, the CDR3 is TGTGCCAGCAGCTTATATGAGGGAGGCGAAAAACTGTTTTTT. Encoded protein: CASSLYEGGEKLFF. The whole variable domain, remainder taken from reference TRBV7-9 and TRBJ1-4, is DTGVSQNPRHKITKRGQNVTFRCDPISEHNRLYWYRQTLGQGPEFLTYFQNEAQLEKSRLLSDRFSAERPKGSFSTLEIQRTEQGDSAMYLCASSLYEGGEKLFFGSGTQLSVL.